The present entry profiles one T cell receptor beta chain with its context. The V gene's germline CDR1 is SGDLS and CDR2 YYNGEE. The CDR3 spans 17 residues. V trimming: 4 bases; J trimming: 3 bases; junction bases outside the gene matches: 12. This entry comes from a study of OX40 agonist ivuxolimab in advanced cancers. Profiled with immunoSEQ multiplex PCR; TCRdb holds only in-frame clones, not every one. The data hold about 53,000 clones, with over 75% observed a single time. The chain joins TRBV9 to TRBJ2-3, with TRBD1 matching 9 bases. The TCR sequence derives from an adult with an advanced solid tumor such as melanoma, head and neck, liver or kidney cancer. The sample consisted of CD4+ or CD8+ T cells sorted from blood, taken in a trial of the OX40 agonist ivuxolimab. CDR3 in DNA: TGTGCCAGCAGCTCTACCGACGGACAGGGGCGAACAGATACGCAGTATTTT. Protein: CASSSTDGQGRTDTQYF.